This TCR beta chain was sequenced in a study of sequential checkpoint blockade in melanoma. In the study overall: Each arm's sequence ended with maintenance nivolumab.

The length of the CDR3 is 16 residues. The germline V gene has CDR1 MNHNS and CDR2 SASEGT. The trim removed 0 bases at V and 1 base at J, leaving 2 bases unmatched. Method: immunoSEQ multiplex PCR; TCRdb's copy keeps in-frame clones and lacks some. The table lists roughly 11,000 clones, about three quarters of them singletons. Treatment: randomized to nivolumab then ipilimumab (arm A) or the reverse (arm B). DNA-damaging chemotherapy had not been given to any patient beforehand. PBMC sorting kept live CD3+CD8+ cells without CD19 or CD56. This TCR derives from a human donor with melanoma. The chain employs TRBV6-1 and TRBJ2-3; the match to TRBD1 covers 9 bases. The starting material was CD8+ T cells sorted from blood (inferred from file names), obtained from a patient given nivolumab and ipilimumab in sequence. In DNA, the CDR3 is TGTGCCAGCAGTGAAGCGCGGGACAGGGGCACAGATACGCAGTATTTT. It translates to CASSEARDRGTDTQYF.